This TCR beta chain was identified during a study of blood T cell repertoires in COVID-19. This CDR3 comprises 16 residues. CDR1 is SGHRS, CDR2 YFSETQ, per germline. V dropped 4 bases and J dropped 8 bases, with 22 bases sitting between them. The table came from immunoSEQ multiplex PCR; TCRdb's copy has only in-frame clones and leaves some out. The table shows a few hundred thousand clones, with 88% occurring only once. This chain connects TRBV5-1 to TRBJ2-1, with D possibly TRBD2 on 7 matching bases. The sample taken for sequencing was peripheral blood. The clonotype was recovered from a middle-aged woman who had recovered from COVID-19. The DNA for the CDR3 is TGCGCCAGCAGCCCGGGGGCGGGAGCTCGTATCGATGAGCAGTTCTTC. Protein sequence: CASSPGAGARIDEQFF.